Sequencing of this T cell receptor beta chain was carried out in a study of blood T cell repertoires in COVID-19. Study overall: Sites in the United States, Italy and Spain provided acute and convalescent COVID-19 samples. In each case, the material was cDNA or gDNA derived from T cells, B-cell-depleted T cells, or PBMCs.

Trimming left V 3 bases short and J 0 bases short, with 9 bases between. CDR3 length: 14 residues. The germline V gene has CDR1 DFQATT and CDR2 SNEGSKA (reference sequence). The protocol was immunoSEQ multiplex PCR, while the TCRdb copy is restricted to in-frame clones and leaves out a portion. The table includes hundreds of thousands of clones, more than 70% detected once. Sequences were obtained from peripheral blood. The TCR was taken from a woman in her thirties or forties who had recovered from COVID-19. The rearrangement joins TRBV20-1 to TRBJ2-1; unclear D gene. CDR3 DNA sequence: TGCAGTGCTAGTCGAGCGACCTCCTACAATGAGCAGTTCTTC. Translated, it gives CSASRATSYNEQFF.